This T cell receptor (beta chain) was sequenced during a study of blood T cell repertoires in COVID-19. TCRdb keeps only in-frame clones here, not all; method: immunoSEQ multiplex PCR. In the table there are around 230,000 clones, roughly 80% of which are singletons. With 0 bases removed from V and 2 bases from J, the gap between germline ends came to 8 bases. Germline CDR1 MNHNS, CDR2 SASEGT. This CDR3 is 15 amino acids long. The clonotype was recovered from a woman between 65 and 79 years old with active or convalescent COVID-19. Sequencing was done on a sample of peripheral blood. The chain joins TRBV6-1 to TRBJ1-3, with a weak D call TRBD1 (6 bases). CDR3 DNA sequence: TGTGCCAGCAGTGAAGCACCAGGGGCTGGAAACACCATATATTTT. Amino acids: CASSEAPGAGNTIYF.